This T cell receptor (beta chain) was identified during a study of spatial heterogeneity in lung cancer. Looking at the study overall: Donors were 55 to 75 untreated early-stage non-small cell lung cancer patients. The count of detected beta-chain sequences consistently exceeded that of alpha-chain sequences.

TCRdb itself ran the 5' RACE reads through MiXCR, one entry per CDR3 protein. The sample shows about 20,000 distinct CDR3 sequences, 9% to 10% of them seen only once. Time point reported: blood at routine non-recurrence follow-up after resection. Whole RNA, isolated from tumor, nontumor lung or frozen PBMC, was sequenced without prior sorting. This clonotype was observed a handful of times. The V end was cut by 0 bases, the J end by 6 bases, with 15 bases between. The CDR3 loop spans 16 amino acids. Germline lookup yields CDR1 SGDLS and CDR2 YYNGEE. This rearrangement joins TRBV9 to TRBJ1-4; TRBD1 is a possible D gene (6 bases). The sample consisted of PBMCs, taken at follow-up. This TCR came from a female donor with early-stage non-small cell lung cancer. CDR3 nucleotides: TGTGCCAGCAGCGTAGGGACAGCCGGACGGGATGAAAAACTGTTTTTT. Its translation is CASSVGTAGRDEKLFF.